The 16 T cell receptor beta chains reported below all come from one sample, sequenced in a study of T-cell memory formation after mild COVID-19. TCRdb analysed the 5' RACE reads with MiXCR anew, one entry per CDR3 protein. This sample has around 340,000 distinct CDR3 sequences, with under 15% found just once. Material for sequencing was PBMCs or a T cell subset sorted from them (not recorded which). These receptors came from a man between 18 and 35 years old who had mild COVID-19 (a few samples of this study predate the infection). Cell type and time point are not known.

The chain is built from TRBV4-1 and TRBJ2-2, with D uncertain. Germline values: CDR1 MGHRA, CDR2 YSYEKL. The V end was cut by 0 bases, the J end by 3 bases, with 8 bases between. The CDR3 contains 15 residues. DNA for the CDR3: TGCGCCAGCAGCCAAGATCTGGAGTACACCGGGGAGCTGTTTTTT. Translation gives CASSQDLEYTGELFF.

The DNA of the CDR3 is TGTGCCAGCAGCTTAGGTTCCCTAGCGGGGACCTACAATGAGCAGTTCTTC. Protein: CASSLGSLAGTYNEQFF. The V call is TRBV11-2, the J call TRBJ2-1; 9 bases are a match to TRBD2. Germline loops: CDR1 SGHAT, CDR2 FQNNGV. CDR3 length: 17 residues. J gave up 2 bases and V 1 base, and 6 bases lay outside the gene matches.

The CDR3 is CSARGLADYNEQFF. The CDR3 DNA sequence: TGCAGTGCTAGAGGACTAGCAGACTACAATGAGCAGTTCTTC. V and J are TRBV20-1 and TRBJ2-1; TRBD2 matches 7 bases. The germline V gene encodes CDR1 DFQATT and CDR2 SNEGSKA (reference sequence). Unmatched junction bases numbered 3, after V lost 1 base and J lost 3 bases. The CDR3 covers 14 residues.

There are many counts of this clonotype. The rearrangement joins TRBV6-2 or TRBV6-3 to TRBJ2-1; TRBD2 matches 10 bases. This CDR3 spans 16 amino acids. The germline CDR1 and CDR2 sequences are MNHEY and SVGEGT. After removal of 7 bases from V and 4 bases from J, the junction contained 10 bases not matched to a gene. CDR3 protein: CASTYRSSGGYNEQFF. CDR3 coding DNA: TGTGCCAGCACCTACAGGTCTAGCGGGGGATACAATGAGCAGTTCTTC.

This clonotype has only one observation. The J gene is TRBJ2-5, the V gene TRBV5-1; D uncertain. Deletions cut 0 bases from V and 5 bases from J, with 8 bases between. The germline gives CDR1 SGHRS, CDR2 YFSETQ. The CDR3 length is 13 residues. CDR3 amino acids: CASSLGGFETQYF. CDR3 nucleotide sequence: TGCGCCAGCAGCTTGGGGGGTTTCGAGACCCAGTACTTC.

This clonotype has ten or more counts. The chain combines TRBV29-1 with TRBJ1-1; D might be TRBD1 (5 bases). The germline CDR1 and CDR2 sequences are SQVTM and ANQGSEA. V lost 4 bases to trimming and J lost 0 bases, with 9 bases between them. This CDR3 spans 13 amino acids. CDR3 DNA sequence: TGCAGCGTTGGGACACTCTTGAACACTGAAGCTTTCTTT. Protein product: CSVGTLLNTEAFF. The full variable domain, its missing parts supplied by reference TRBV29-1 and TRBJ1-1, is SAVISQKPSRDICQRGTSLTIQCQVDSQVTMMFWYRQQPGQSLTLIATANQGSEATYESGFVIDKFPISRPNLTFSTLTVSNMSPEDSSIYLCSVGTLLNTEAFFGQGTRLTVV.

This clonotype was observed a handful of times. The J gene is TRBJ1-2, the V gene TRBV6-5; 9 nucleotides agree with TRBD1. Germline V gene data show CDR1 as MNHEY and CDR2 as SVGAGI. The CDR3 has 15 amino acids. Trimming at V came to 2 bases and at J to 8 bases, leaving 9 bases not matched to a gene. The CDR3 protein is CASSYRLGDRDGYTF. In nucleotides, the CDR3 is TGTGCCAGCAGTTACCGTCTAGGGGACAGGGACGGCTACACCTTC.

The chain has TRBV29-1 and TRBJ2-1; 9 bases are shared with TRBD2. The CDR3 is made up of 13 amino acids. The V and J ends lost 5 bases and 6 bases, in that order; junction bases with no gene match: 5. Germline V CDR1 and CDR2: SQVTM, ANQGSEA. CDR3 in amino acids: CSVWASGVNEQFF. The CDR3 DNA is TGCAGCGTTTGGGCTAGCGGGGTCAATGAGCAGTTCTTC.

This clonotype was observed a handful of times. V and J are TRBV27 and TRBJ1-2, with D unresolved. The CDR3 is 14 amino acids. V was shortened by 2 bases and J by 1 base, with 8 bases between the two germline ends. Germline CDR1 reads MNHEY; CDR2 reads SMNVEV (reference sequence). The CDR3, as DNA: TGTGCCAGCAGTTTACGGACGAGTAACTATGGCTACACCTTC. This encodes CASSLRTSNYGYTF.

This clonotype has just a few counts. The rearrangement uses TRBV5-1 and TRBJ2-2; no definite D call. The V end lost 0 bases, the J end lost 2 bases, and 8 bases lay between the germline ends. Germline V CDR1 and CDR2: SGHRS, YFSETQ. The CDR3 spans 15 residues. The CDR3: CASSLESANTGELFF. The CDR3 region has the DNA TGCGCCAGCAGCTTGGAGTCCGCTAACACCGGGGAGCTGTTTTTT.

This clonotype turned up a few times. The CDR3 coding sequence is TGTGCCACCAGCCAACGACTAGCGGGGGGCTACAATGAGCAGTTCTTC. As protein: CATSQRLAGGYNEQFF. This chain links TRBV15 with TRBJ2-1, with TRBD2 matching 13 bases. This CDR3 spans 16 amino acids. Germline lookup yields CDR1 LNHNV and CDR2 YYDKDF (reference sequence). V shed 5 bases and J 3 bases; nucleotides not matched to a gene: 4.

This clonotype was seen only a few times. The chain links TRBV7-2 to TRBJ1-5; D might be TRBD1 (5 bases). CDR3 length: 12 amino acids. Germline V lookup: CDR1 SGHTA, CDR2 FQGNSA. V dropped 7 bases and J dropped 4 bases, with 8 bases sitting between them. The CDR3 region is CASTKGNQPQHF. In nucleotides, the CDR3 is TGTGCCAGCACCAAGGGGAATCAGCCCCAGCATTTT.

As concerns this clonotype: A much larger clone is a single base away; this may be a read error. The chain employs TRBV5-1 and TRBJ1-2; 7 bases map to TRBD1. J was trimmed by 7 bases and V by 3 bases; bases with no gene match: 12. The germline V gene has CDR1 SGHRS and CDR2 YFSETQ. The CDR3 has 15 residues. CDR3 nucleotides: TGCGCCAGCAGCTCCCGACAGGGTTCTTTCTCTGGCTACACCTTC. Protein product: CASSSRQGSFSGYTF.

The J gene is TRBJ1-2, the V gene TRBV12-3 or TRBV12-4, with D unclear. V was clipped by 5 bases and J by 1 base, with 8 bases between them. The CDR3 sequence is 13 residues long. CDR3 loop: CASSPGNNYGYTF. CDR3 in DNA: TGTGCCAGCAGTCCGGGGAATAACTATGGCTACACCTTC.

This rearrangement joins TRBV20-1 to TRBJ1-1; TRBD1 matches at 7 bases. CDR3 length: 13 amino acids. V was pared by 6 bases and J by 5 bases, with 9 bases of the junction left unmatched. Germline V gene sequence: CDR1 DFQATT, CDR2 SNEGSKA (reference sequence). The CDR3 DNA sequence: TGCAGTGCCCCCAGGGGGGCGAGTACTGAAGCTTTCTTT. Its translation: CSAPRGASTEAFF.

This sequence joins TRBV9 and TRBJ1-1; 8 positions agree with TRBD1. CDR1 is SGDLS and CDR2 is YYNGEE in the germline V gene. The CDR3 has 14 residues. V trimming: 5 bases; J trimming: 5 bases; junction bases outside the gene matches: 8. CDR3 residues: CASSPHRGRTEAFF. The CDR3 nucleotides are TGTGCCAGCAGTCCACACAGGGGGAGGACTGAAGCTTTCTTT.